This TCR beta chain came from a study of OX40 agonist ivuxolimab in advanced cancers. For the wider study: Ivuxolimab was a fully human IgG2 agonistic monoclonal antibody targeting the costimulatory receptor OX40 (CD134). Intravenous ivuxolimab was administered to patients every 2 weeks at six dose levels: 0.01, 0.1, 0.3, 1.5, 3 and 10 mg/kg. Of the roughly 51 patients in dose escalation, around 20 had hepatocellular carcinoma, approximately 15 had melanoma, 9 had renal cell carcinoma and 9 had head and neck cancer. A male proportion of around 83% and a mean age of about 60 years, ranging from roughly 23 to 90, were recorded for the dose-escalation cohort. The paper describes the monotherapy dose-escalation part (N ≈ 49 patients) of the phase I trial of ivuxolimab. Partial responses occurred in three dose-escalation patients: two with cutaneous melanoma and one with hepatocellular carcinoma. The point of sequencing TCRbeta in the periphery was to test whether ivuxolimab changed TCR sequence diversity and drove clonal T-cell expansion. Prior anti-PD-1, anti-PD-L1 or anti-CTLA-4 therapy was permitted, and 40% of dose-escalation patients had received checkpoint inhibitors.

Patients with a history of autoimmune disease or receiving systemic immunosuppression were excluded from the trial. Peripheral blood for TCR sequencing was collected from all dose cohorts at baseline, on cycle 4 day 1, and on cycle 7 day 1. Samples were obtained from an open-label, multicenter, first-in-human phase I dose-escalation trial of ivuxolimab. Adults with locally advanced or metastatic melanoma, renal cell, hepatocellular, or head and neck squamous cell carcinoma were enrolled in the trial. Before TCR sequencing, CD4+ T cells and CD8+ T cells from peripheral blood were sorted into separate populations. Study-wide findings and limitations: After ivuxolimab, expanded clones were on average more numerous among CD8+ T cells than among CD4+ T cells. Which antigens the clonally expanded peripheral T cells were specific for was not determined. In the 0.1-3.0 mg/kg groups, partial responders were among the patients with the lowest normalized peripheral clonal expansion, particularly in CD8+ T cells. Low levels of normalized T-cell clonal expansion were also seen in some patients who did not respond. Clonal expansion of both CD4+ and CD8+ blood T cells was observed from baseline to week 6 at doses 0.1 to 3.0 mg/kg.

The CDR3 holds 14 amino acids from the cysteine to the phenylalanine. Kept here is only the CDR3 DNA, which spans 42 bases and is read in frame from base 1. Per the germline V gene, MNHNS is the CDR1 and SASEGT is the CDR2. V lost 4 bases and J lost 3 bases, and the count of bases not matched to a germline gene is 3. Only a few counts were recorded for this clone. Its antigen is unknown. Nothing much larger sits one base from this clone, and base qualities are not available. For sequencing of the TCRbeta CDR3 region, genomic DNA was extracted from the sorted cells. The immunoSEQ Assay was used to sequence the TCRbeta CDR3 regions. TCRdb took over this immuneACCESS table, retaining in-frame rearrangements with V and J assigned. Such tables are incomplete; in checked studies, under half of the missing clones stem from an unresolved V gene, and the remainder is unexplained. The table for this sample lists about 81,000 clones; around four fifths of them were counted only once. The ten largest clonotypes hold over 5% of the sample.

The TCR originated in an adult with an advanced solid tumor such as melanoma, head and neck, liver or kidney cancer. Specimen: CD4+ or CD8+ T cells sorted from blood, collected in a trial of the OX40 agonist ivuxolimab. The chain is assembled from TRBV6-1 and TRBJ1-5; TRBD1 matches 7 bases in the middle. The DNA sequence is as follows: TGTGCCAGCAGTGGGACAGGAAACAATCAGCCCCAGCATTTT. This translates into CASSGTGNNQPQHF.